The rows below give T cell receptor beta chains drawn from one sample of a study of blood T cells in healthy people across ages. TCRdb re-called the 5' RACE reads with MiXCR, one entry per CDR3 protein. Of 730,000 or so distinct CDR3 sequences listed, less than 45% are singletons. Sequenced material: blood. All receptors derive from a man older than 75 in good health. The CDR3 runs from the conserved cysteine through the conserved F or W. A D gene is named only where the DNA matches it firmly. The size field is filled for only some rows; it gives once, few, many or a size class.

TRBJ2-5 TRBV6-2/TRBV6-3 - TRBD2 CASRTGLVEETQYF TGTGCCAGCAGAACGGGACTAGTCGAAGAGACCCAGTACTTC
TRBJ2-3 TRBV7-2 many - CASSGGASTDTQYF TGTGCCAGCAGCGGGGGGGCTAGTACAGATACGCAGTATTTT
TRBJ1-2 TRBV15 - - CATSREPYGYTF TGTGCCACCAGCAGAGAACCCTATGGCTACACCTTC
TRBJ2-1 TRBV5-4 few - CASSLRSLNNEQFF TGTGCCAGCAGCTTGCGCAGTCTTAACAATGAGCAGTTCTTC
TRBJ2-3 TRBV4-2 few - CASSSRGGVSTDTQYF TGTGCCAGCAGCTCAAGGGGAGGCGTTAGCACAGATACGCAGTATTTT
TRBJ1-2 TRBV7-2 - - CASSLHMNYGYTF TGTGCCAGCAGCCTCCACATGAACTATGGCTACACCTTC
TRBJ1-1 TRBV7-9 - - CASSPGALGTEAFF TGTGCCAGCAGCCCAGGGGCACTGGGTACTGAAGCTTTCTTT
TRBJ2-1 TRBV5-1 - TRBD2 CASSSTSGRANEQFF TGCGCCAGCAGCTCAACTAGCGGGAGGGCCAATGAGCAGTTCTTC
TRBJ2-7 TRBV7-2 - - CASSLLTGITYNEQYF TGTGCCAGCAGCTTATTGACAGGTATTACCTACAATGAGCAGTACTTC
TRBJ2-7 TRBV4-2 few TRBD2 CASSQDRTSSEQYF TGTGCCAGCAGCCAGGATCGGACTAGCTCCGAGCAGTACTTC
TRBJ2-7 TRBV13 - - CASSAKRSLVYEQYF TGTGCCAGCAGCGCAAAGAGGAGTCTAGTCTACGAGCAGTACTTC
TRBJ2-7 TRBV4-2 - TRBD1 CASSQGGQGYYEQYF TGTGCCAGCAGCCAGGGGGGACAGGGATATTACGAGCAGTACTTC
TRBJ1-5 TRBV7-2 - - CASSTTAAGNQPQHF TGTGCCAGCAGCACCACAGCCGCTGGCAATCAGCCCCAGCATTTT
TRBJ2-3 TRBV7-8 few TRBD1 CASSWGDRGGADTQYF TGTGCCAGCAGCTGGGGGGACAGGGGTGGTGCAGATACGCAGTATTTT
TRBJ2-5 TRBV28 - - CASSAGGQGRETQYF TGTGCCAGCAGTGCCGGTGGTCAGGGCAGAGAGACCCAGTACTTC
TRBJ1-1 TRBV7-9 few TRBD1 CASSPRDREAFF TGTGCCAGCAGCCCCCGGGACAGGGAAGCTTTCTTT
TRBJ2-5 TRBV20-1 once - CSTQRAEETQYF TGCAGCACCCAACGGGCAGAAGAGACCCAGTACTTC
TRBJ2-3 TRBV5-1 - TRBD2 CASSSTSGGVIGSDTQYF TGCGCCAGCAGCTCAACTAGCGGGGGGGTTATCGGCTCAGATACGCAGTATTTT
TRBJ2-4 TRBV7-9 - - CASSPPSGRTTRQYF TGTGCCAGCAGCCCACCGAGCGGACGTACTACGAGACAGTACTTC
TRBJ1-1 TRBV7-9 once - CASSLDRRTEAFF TGTGCCAGCAGCTTAGACAGACGGACTGAAGCTTTCTTT
TRBJ1-1 TRBV14 - - CASSQDSLRNTEAFF TGTGCCAGCAGCCAAGATTCCTTGCGGAACACTGAAGCTTTCTTT
TRBJ1-2 TRBV5-6 few TRBD1 CASSLDRGPYSNYGYTF TGTGCCAGCAGTTTGGACAGGGGGCCCTATTCTAACTATGGCTACACCTTC
TRBJ2-7 TRBV20-1 - TRBD2 CSARPHRGGDEQYF TGCAGTGCTAGACCCCACCGGGGGGGAGACGAGCAGTACTTC
TRBJ2-1 TRBV7-2 - TRBD1 CASSLGGTGVRNEQFF TGTGCCAGCAGCTTAGGGGGTACAGGGGTTCGGAATGAGCAGTTCTTC
TRBJ2-7 TRBV20-1 few - CSAEDSSSYEQYF TGCAGTGCTGAAGACAGTAGCTCCTACGAGCAGTACTTC
TRBJ2-2 TRBV7-3 - - CAGRTLAGSGELFF TGTGCCGGCAGGACACTGGCGGGATCCGGGGAGCTGTTTTTT
TRBJ2-1 TRBV7-2 - TRBD2 CASSSPGLADNEQFF TGTGCCAGCAGCAGCCCGGGACTAGCCGACAATGAGCAGTTCTTC
TRBJ2-5 TRBV24-1 few TRBD1 CATSDLGNRGQETQYF TGTGCCACCAGTGATTTAGGAAACAGGGGGCAAGAGACCCAGTACTTC
TRBJ2-7 TRBV29-1 few TRBD1 CSAGDRVPYEQYF TGCAGCGCTGGAGACAGGGTCCCCTACGAGCAGTACTTC
TRBJ2-5 TRBV13 few - CASSSRRQQETQYF TGTGCCAGCAGCTCTCGCCGACAGCAAGAGACCCAGTACTTC
TRBJ1-2 TRBV10-2 - - CASSERMGGQGGYTF TGCGCCAGCAGTGAGAGAATGGGGGGGCAGGGTGGCTACACCTTC
TRBJ2-5 TRBV20-1 many TRBD1 CSARTGAQTQYF TGCAGTGCTCGGACAGGGGCACAGACCCAGTACTTC
TRBJ2-3 TRBV29-1 - TRBD2 CSVDVAGVSDTQYF TGCAGCGTTGATGTGGCGGGAGTGTCAGATACGCAGTATTTT
TRBJ2-7 TRBV7-7 few TRBD2 CASSPREGREQYF TGTGCTAGCAGCCCCCGGGAGGGCCGTGAGCAGTACTTC
TRBJ2-7 TRBV11-2 - - CASSLKFGGESAYEQYF TGTGCCAGCAGCTTAAAATTCGGGGGAGAATCGGCGTACGAGCAGTACTTC
TRBJ2-3 TRBV10-1 - TRBD1 CASSGTETGTTDTQYF TGCGCCAGCAGTGGGACCGAGACAGGGACCACAGATACGCAGTATTTT
TRBJ2-7 TRBV11-2 - - CASSARVGRTYEQYF TGTGCCAGCAGCGCCCGAGTCGGCAGGACCTACGAGCAGTACTTC
TRBJ2-7 TRBV7-9 few - CASYGDRLYEQYF TGTGCCAGCTACGGCGACAGACTCTACGAGCAGTACTTC
TRBJ2-7 TRBV20-1 many - CSASAPGAYEQYF TGCAGTGCTAGCGCACCAGGGGCCTACGAGCAGTACTTC
TRBJ2-3 TRBV20-1 few - CSAGGGLLSTDTQYF TGCAGTGCTGGAGGGGGACTCCTATCCACAGATACGCAGTATTTT
TRBJ2-1 TRBV7-9 - - CANSQNNEQFF TGTGCCAACAGCCAGAACAATGAGCAGTTCTTC
TRBJ2-2 TRBV7-2 - TRBD1 CASSLGVTGGTGELFF TGTGCCAGCAGCTTAGGAGTGACAGGGGGCACCGGGGAGCTGTTTTTT
TRBJ1-6 TRBV7-2 - TRBD1 CASSRRQGRSGSPLHF TGTGCCAGCAGCCGGCGACAGGGGCGGTCTGGTTCACCCCTCCACTTT
TRBJ1-5 TRBV28 - - CASGGIDSSNQPQHF TGTGCCAGCGGAGGTATTGACAGTAGCAATCAGCCCCAGCATTTT
TRBJ2-1 TRBV5-1 - - CASSLGQYGEQFF TGCGCCAGCAGCTTGGGCCAATATGGTGAGCAGTTCTTC
TRBJ2-1 TRBV20-1 - TRBD2 CSAVALAGVGSYNEQFF TGCAGTGCCGTCGCCCTAGCGGGAGTCGGGTCCTACAATGAGCAGTTCTTC
TRBJ2-5 TRBV7-2 - TRBD1 CASSLAGTGDRETQYF TGTGCCAGCAGCTTAGCGGGGACAGGGGACAGAGAGACCCAGTACTTC
TRBJ2-3 TRBV7-2 - TRBD2 CASSSTSGGAGTQYF TGTGCCAGCAGCTCGACTAGCGGGGGGGCCGGTACGCAGTATTTT
TRBJ1-2 TRBV28 - - CASSLGPGALDSYTF TGTGCCAGCAGTTTAGGCCCAGGGGCCTTAGATAGCTACACCTTC
TRBJ1-1 TRBV29-1 - - CSVASGGPEAFF TGCAGCGTAGCCTCCGGGGGCCCTGAAGCTTTCTTT
TRBJ2-5 TRBV14 - TRBD2 CASSQAVLAGGRGETQYF TGTGCCAGCAGCCAAGCAGTATTAGCGGGAGGCAGAGGAGAGACCCAGTACTTC
TRBJ2-4 TRBV3-1 - - CASSQVGGGNIQYF TGTGCCAGCAGCCAAGTGGGAGGGGGAAACATTCAGTACTTC
TRBJ2-2 TRBV6-5 - - CASSYFPVQNTGELFF TGTGCCAGCAGTTACTTTCCGGTACAGAACACCGGGGAGCTGTTTTTT